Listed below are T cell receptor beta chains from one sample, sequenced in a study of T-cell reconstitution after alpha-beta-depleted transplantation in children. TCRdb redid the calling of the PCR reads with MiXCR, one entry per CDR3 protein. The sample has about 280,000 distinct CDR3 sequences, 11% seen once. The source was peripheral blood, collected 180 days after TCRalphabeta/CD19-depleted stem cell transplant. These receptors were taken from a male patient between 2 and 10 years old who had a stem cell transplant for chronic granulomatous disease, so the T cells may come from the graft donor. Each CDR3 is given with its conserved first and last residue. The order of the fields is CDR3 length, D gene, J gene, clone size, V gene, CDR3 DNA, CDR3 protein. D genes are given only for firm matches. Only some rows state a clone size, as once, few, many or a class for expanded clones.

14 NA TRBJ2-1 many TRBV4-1 TGCGCCAGCAGCCAAGACAGGGATTACAATGAGCAGTTCTTC CASSQDRDYNEQFF
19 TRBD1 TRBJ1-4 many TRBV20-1 TGCAGTGCTAGATCCTACAGACAGGGGCTCAGCGGGACTAATGAAAAACTGTTTTTT CSARSYRQGLSGTNEKLFF
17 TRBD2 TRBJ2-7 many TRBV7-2 TGTGCCAGCAGCTTCTCCGGGACTAGCGGGGGGGCTTACGAGCAGTACTTC CASSFSGTSGGAYEQYF
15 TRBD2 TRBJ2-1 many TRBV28 TGTGCCAGCAGTCCGCGACTAGCGGGAGTTAATGAGCAGTTCTTC CASSPRLAGVNEQFF
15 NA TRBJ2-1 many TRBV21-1 TGTGCCAGCAGCATTCTAGCGGACCTATACAATGAGCAGTTCTTC CASSILADLYNEQFF
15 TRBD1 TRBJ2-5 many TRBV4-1 TGCGCCAGCAGCCGAGGACAGGCCGTCGGCGAGGCCCAGTACTTC CASSRGQAVGEAQYF
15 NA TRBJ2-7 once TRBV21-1 TGTGCCAGCAGCTCAACTAGCGGGATGGTCCACGAGCAGTACTTC CASSSTSGMVHEQYF
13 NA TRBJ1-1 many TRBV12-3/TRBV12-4 TGTGCCAGCAGCCATCAAGGGGGAACTGAAGCTTTCTTT CASSHQGGTEAFF
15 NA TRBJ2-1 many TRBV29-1 TGCAGCGTTCCTCCGACGAACGGGAATTACAATGAGCAGTTCTTC CSVPPTNGNYNEQFF
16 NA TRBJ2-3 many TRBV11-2 TGTGCCAGCAGCTTATCAGGGGTTGGGTCCACAGATACGCAGTATTTT CASSLSGVGSTDTQYF
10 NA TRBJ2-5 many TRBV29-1 TGCAGCGCCGCGATGGGGACCCAGTACTTC CSAAMGTQYF
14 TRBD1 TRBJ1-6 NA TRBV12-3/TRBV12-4 TGTGCCAGCAGTCCGAGACAGGGTGGTTCACCCCTCCACTTT CASSPRQGGSPLHF
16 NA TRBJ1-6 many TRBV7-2 TGTGCCAGCAGCTTAGCGGGGCGAAGTAATAATTCACCCCTCCACTTT CASSLAGRSNNSPLHF
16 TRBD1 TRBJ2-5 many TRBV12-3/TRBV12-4 TGTGCCAGCAGTTTCTCGGGACAGGGGATATGGGAGACCCAGTACTTC CASSFSGQGIWETQYF
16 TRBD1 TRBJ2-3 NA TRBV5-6 TGTGCCAGCAGCGCCAGGGACAGGGGGATCACAGATACGCAGTATTTT CASSARDRGITDTQYF
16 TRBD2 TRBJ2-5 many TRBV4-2 TGTGCCAGCAGCCAAGGGGAGGGACGAGCCCAAGAGACCCAGTACTTC CASSQGEGRAQETQYF
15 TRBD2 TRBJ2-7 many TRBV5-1 TGCGCCAGCAGCTTCCCTCTAGCGGGAGGCTACGAGCAGTACTTC CASSFPLAGGYEQYF
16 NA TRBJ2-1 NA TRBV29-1 TGCAGCGTTGAAGGCCTAGCCCGACGCTCCTACAATGAGCAGTTCTTC CSVEGLARRSYNEQFF
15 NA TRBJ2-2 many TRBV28 TGTGCCAGCAGTCACTACCCGAGGAGCACCGGGGAGCTGTTTTTT CASSHYPRSTGELFF
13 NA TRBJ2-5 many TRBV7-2 TGTGCCAGCAGCTACGGGACCCAAGAGACCCAGTACTTC CASSYGTQETQYF
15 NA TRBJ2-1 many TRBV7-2 TGTGCCAGCAGCTCCCCGTGGGGGCTGTACAATGAGCAGTTCTTC CASSSPWGLYNEQFF
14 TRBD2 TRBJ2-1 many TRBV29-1 TGCAGCGTGCAACTAGCGGGGGGTTACAATGAGCAGTTCTTC CSVQLAGGYNEQFF
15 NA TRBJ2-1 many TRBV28 TGTGCCAGCAGTTTACTACACAGCTCCTACAATGAGCAGTTCTTC CASSLLHSSYNEQFF
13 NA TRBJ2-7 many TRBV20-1 TGCAGTGCTAGAACAGGGAGCTCCTACGAGCAGTACTTC CSARTGSSYEQYF
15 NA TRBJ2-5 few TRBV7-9 TGTGCCAGCAGTATTAAGCAGGGGCCCCGGGAGACCCAGTACTTC CASSIKQGPRETQYF